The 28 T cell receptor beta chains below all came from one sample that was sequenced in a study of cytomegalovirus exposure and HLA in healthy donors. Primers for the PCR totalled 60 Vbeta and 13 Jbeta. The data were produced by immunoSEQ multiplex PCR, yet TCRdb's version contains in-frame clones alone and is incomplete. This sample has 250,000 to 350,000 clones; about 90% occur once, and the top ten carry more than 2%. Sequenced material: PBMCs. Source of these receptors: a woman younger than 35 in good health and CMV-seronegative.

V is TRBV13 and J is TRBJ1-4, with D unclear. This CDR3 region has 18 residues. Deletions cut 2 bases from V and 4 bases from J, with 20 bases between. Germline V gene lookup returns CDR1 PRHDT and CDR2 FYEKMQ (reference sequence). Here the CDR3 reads CASSLRSLGGVFNEKLFF. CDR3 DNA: TGTGCCAGCAGCTTACGATCTTTGGGAGGAGTGTTTAATGAAAAACTGTTTTTT.

CDR3 nucleotides: TGTGCCAGTAAGGAACAGGGTCCTCTTAACTATGGCTACACCTTC. This encodes CASKEQGPLNYGYTF. V gene TRBV19 combines with J gene TRBJ1-2, with TRBD1 as a possible D gene (6 bases). Germline V gene lookup returns CDR1 LNHDA and CDR2 SQIVND (reference sequence). The CDR3 is 15 amino acids. The germline V and J ends were trimmed by 7 bases and 1 base, with 16 bases remaining between them.

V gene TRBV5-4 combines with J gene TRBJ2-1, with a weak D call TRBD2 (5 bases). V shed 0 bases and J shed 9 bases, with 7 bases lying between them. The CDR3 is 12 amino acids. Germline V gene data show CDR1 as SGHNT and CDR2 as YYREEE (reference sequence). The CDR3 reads CASSLAAGEQFF. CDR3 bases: TGTGCCAGCAGCTTGGCCGCGGGTGAGCAGTTCTTC.

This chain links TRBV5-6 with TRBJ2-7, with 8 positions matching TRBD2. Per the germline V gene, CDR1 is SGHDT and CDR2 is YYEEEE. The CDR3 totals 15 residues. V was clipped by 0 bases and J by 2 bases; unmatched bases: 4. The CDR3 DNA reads TGTGCCAGCAGCTTGGAACTAGCGGACACCTACGAGCAGTACTTC. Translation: CASSLELADTYEQYF.

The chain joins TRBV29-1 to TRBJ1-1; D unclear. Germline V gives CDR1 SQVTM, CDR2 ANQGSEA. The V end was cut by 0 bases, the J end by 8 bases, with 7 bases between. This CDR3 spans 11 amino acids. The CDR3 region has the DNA TGCAGCGTTGAAGAAGCCCTAGAAGCTTTCTTT. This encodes CSVEEALEAFF.

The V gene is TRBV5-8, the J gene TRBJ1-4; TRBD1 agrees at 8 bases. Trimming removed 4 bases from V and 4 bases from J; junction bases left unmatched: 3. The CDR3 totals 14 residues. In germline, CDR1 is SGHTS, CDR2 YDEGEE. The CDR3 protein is CASSPDRVNEKLFF. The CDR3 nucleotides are TGTGCCAGCAGCCCGGACAGGGTTAATGAAAAACTGTTTTTT.

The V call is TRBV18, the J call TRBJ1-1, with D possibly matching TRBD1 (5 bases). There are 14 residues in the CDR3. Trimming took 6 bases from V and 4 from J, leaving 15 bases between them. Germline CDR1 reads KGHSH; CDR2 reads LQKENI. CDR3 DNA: TGTGCCAGCTCCCCGGGCCCTAGGGGCACTGAAGCTTTCTTT. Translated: CASSPGPRGTEAFF.

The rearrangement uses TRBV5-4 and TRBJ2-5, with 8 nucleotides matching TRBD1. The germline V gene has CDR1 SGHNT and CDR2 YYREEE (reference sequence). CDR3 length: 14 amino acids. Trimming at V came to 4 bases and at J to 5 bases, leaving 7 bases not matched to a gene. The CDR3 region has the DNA TGTGCCAGCAGCCTGCAGGGGGCGCGGGAGACCCAGTACTTC. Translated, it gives CASSLQGARETQYF.

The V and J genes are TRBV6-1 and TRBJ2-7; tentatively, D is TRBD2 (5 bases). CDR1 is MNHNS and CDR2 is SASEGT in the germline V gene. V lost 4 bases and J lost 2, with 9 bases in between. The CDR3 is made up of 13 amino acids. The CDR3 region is CASSVGLAYEQYF. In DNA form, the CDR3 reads TGTGCCAGCAGTGTAGGACTGGCCTACGAGCAGTACTTC.

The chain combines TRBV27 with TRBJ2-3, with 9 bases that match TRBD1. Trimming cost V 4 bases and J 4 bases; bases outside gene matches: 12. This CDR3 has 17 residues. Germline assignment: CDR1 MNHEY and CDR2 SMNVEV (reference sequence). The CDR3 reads CASSSYRDRVLPDTQYF. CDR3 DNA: TGTGCCAGCAGTTCTTACCGGGACAGGGTTCTCCCAGATACGCAGTATTTT.

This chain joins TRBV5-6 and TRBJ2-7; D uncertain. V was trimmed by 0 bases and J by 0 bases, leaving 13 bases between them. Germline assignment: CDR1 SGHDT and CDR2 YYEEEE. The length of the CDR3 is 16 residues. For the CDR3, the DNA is TGTGCCAGCAGCTTGGAGCTGCGGCGATACTCCTACGAGCAGTACTTC. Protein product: CASSLELRRYSYEQYF.

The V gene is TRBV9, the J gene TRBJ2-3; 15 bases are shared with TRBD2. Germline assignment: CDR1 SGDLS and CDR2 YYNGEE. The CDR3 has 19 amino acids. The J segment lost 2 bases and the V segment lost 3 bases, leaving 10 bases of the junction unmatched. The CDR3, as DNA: TGTGCCAGCAGCGATGGACTAGCGGGGGGGCGGTCGGACACAGATACGCAGTATTTT. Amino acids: CASSDGLAGGRSDTDTQYF.

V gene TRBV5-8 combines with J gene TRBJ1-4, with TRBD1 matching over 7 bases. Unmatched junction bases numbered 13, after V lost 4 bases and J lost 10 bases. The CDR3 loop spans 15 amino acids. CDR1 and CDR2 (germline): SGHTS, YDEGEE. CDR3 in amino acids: CASSTTGTVGAKLFF. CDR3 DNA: TGTGCCAGCAGCACAACCGGGACAGTAGGGGCAAAACTGTTTTTT.

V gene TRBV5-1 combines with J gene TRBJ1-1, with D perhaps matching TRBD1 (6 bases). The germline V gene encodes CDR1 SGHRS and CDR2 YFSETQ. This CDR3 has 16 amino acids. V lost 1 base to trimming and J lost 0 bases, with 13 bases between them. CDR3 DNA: TGCGCCAGCAGCTTGACCCCAGGGGTGGTGAACACTGAAGCTTTCTTT. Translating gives CASSLTPGVVNTEAFF.

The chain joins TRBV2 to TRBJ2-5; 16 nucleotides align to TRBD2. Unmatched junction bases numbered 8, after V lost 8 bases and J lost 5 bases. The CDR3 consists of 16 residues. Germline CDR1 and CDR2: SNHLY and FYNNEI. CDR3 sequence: CASGLGLAGGRETQYF. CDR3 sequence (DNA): TGTGCCAGCGGACTGGGACTAGCGGGGGGGCGGGAGACCCAGTACTTC.

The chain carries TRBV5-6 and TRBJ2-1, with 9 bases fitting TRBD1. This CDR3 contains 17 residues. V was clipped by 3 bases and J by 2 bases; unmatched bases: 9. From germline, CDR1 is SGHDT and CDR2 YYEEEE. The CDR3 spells CASSSHRGLVTYNEQFF. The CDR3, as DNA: TGTGCCAGCAGCTCCCACAGGGGGCTCGTCACCTACAATGAGCAGTTCTTC.

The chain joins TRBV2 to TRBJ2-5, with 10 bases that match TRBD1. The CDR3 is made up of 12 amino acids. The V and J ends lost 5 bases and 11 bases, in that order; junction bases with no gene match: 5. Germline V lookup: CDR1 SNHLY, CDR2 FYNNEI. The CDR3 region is CASSWTGGEQYF. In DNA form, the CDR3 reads TGTGCCAGCAGTTGGACAGGGGGAGAGCAGTACTTC. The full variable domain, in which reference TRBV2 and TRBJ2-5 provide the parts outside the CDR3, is EPEVTQTPSHQVTQMGQEVILRCVPISNHLYFYWYRQILGQKVEFLVSFYNNEISEKSEIFDDQFSVERPDGSNFTLKIRSTKLEDSAMYFCASSWTGGEQYFGPGTRLLVL.

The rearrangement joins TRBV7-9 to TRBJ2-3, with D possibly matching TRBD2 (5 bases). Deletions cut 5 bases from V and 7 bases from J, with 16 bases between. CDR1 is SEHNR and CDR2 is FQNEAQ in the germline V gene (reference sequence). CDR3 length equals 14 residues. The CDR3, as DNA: TGTGCCAGCAGCCCCGGATCCACGGGAAATACGCAGTATTTT. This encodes CASSPGSTGNTQYF. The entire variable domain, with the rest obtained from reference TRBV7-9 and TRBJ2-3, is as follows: DTGVSQNPRHKITKRGQNVTFRCDPISEHNRLYWYRQTLGQGPEFLTYFQNEAQLEKSRLLSDRFSAERPKGSFSTLEIQRTEQGDSAMYLCASSPGSTGNTQYFGPGTRLTVL.

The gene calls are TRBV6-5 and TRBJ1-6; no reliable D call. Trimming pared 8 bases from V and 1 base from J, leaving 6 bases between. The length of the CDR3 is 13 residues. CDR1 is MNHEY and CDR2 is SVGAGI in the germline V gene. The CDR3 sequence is CASRLSYNSPLHF. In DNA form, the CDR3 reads TGTGCCAGCCGTCTTTCCTATAATTCACCCCTCCACTTT.

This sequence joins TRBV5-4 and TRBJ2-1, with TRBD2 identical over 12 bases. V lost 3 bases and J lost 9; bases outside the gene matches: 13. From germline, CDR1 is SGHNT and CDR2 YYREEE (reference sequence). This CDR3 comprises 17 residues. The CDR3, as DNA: TGTGCCAGCAGCTCAAAGACTAGCGGGGGTCCCGGGGGTGAGCAGTTCTTC. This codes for CASSSKTSGGPGGEQFF.

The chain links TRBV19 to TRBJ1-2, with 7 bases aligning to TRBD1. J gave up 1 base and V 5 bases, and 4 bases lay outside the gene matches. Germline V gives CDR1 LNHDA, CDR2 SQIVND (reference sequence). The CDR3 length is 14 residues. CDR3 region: CASSRGQNNYGYTF. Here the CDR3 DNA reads TGTGCCAGTAGTCGGGGACAGAATAACTATGGCTACACCTTC.

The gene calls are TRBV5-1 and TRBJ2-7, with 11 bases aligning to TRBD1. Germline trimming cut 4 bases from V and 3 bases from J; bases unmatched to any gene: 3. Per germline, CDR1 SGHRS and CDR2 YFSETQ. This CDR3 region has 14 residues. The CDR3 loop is CASSMDRGLYEQYF. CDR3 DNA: TGCGCCAGCAGCATGGACAGGGGGCTCTACGAGCAGTACTTC.

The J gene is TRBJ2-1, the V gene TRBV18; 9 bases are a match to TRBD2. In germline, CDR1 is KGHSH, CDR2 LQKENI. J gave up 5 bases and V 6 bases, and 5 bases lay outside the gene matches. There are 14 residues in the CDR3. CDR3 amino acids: CASSPQRGDNEQFF. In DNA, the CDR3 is TGTGCCAGCTCGCCCCAGCGGGGGGACAATGAGCAGTTCTTC.

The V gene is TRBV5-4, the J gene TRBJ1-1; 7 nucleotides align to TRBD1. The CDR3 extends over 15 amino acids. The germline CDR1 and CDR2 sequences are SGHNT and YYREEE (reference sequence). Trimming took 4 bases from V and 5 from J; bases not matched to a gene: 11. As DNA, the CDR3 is TGTGCCAGCAGCCCACGACAGGGAGTCGTGACTGAAGCTTTCTTT. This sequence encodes CASSPRQGVVTEAFF.

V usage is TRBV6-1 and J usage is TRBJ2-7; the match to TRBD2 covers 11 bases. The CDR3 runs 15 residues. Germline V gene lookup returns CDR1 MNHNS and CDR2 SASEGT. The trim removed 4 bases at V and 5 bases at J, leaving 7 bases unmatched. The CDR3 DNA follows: TGTGCCAGCAGTGTAGCGGGGGGGTCTCCTAACGAGCAGTACTTC. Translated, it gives CASSVAGGSPNEQYF.

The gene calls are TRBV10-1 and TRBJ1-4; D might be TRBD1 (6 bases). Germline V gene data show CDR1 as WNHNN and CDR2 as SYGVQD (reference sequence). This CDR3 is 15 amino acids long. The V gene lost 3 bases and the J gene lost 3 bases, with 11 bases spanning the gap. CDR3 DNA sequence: TGCGCCAGCAGTGACTCCGGACAGCCTAATGAAAAACTGTTTTTT. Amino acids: CASSDSGQPNEKLFF.

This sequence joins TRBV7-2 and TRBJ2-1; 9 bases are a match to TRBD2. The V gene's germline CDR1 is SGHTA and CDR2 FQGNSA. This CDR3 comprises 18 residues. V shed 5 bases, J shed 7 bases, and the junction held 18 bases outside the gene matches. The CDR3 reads CASSRPRGSGGFSNEQFF. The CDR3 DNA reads TGTGCCAGCAGCCGACCAAGGGGTAGCGGGGGCTTTTCTAATGAGCAGTTCTTC.

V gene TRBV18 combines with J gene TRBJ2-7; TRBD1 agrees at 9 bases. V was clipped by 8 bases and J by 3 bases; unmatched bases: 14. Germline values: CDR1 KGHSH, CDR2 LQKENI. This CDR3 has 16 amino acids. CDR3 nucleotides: TGTGCCAGCGCTCGCCGTGGGGACAGGGTCCTCTACGAGCAGTACTTC. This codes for CASARRGDRVLYEQYF.